This TCR beta chain appears in the sequencing data of a study of long-term antiretroviral therapy in people with HIV. The CDR3 has 13 residues. The V and J ends lost 10 bases and 2 bases, in that order; junction bases with no gene match: 3. The germline gives CDR1 MDHEN, CDR2 SYDVKM. This clone is termed medium-sized. Running of the v3.0 immunoSEQ assay took place at survey level. Measured with immunoSEQ multiplex PCR; TCRdb has only the in-frame clones, and not every one. The sample includes fewer than 25,000 clones, around 84% of them seen just once. This TCR was sampled from a man aged 18 to 30 with HIV. This rearrangement joins TRBV28 to TRBJ2-1, with TRBD2 identical over 9 bases. The sequencing used unsorted PBMCs, collected 0.1 years before starting antiretroviral therapy. The CDR3 sequence is CATASGTYNEQFF. The CDR3 DNA is TGTGCCACCGCTAGCGGGACCTACAATGAGCAGTTCTTC.